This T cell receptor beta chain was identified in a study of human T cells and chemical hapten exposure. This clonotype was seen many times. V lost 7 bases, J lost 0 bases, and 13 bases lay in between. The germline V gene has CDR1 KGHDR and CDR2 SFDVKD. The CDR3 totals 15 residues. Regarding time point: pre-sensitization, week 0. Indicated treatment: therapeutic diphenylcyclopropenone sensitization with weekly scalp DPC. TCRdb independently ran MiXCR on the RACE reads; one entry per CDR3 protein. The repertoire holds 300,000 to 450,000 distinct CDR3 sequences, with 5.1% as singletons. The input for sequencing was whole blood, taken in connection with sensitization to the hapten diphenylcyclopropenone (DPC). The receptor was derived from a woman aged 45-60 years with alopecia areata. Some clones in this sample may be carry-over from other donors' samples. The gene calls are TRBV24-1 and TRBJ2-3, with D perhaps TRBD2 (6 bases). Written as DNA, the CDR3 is TGTGCCACCAGCCCTACCGGGACTAGCACAGATACGCAGTATTTT. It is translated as CATSPTGTSTDTQYF.